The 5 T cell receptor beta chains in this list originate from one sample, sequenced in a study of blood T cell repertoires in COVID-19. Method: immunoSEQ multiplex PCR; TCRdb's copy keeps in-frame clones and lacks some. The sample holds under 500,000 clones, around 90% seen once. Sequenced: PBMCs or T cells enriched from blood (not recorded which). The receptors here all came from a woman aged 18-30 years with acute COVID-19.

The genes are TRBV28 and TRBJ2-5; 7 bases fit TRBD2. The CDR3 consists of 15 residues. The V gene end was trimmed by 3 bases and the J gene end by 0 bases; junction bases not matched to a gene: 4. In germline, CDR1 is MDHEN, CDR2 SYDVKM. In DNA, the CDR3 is TGTGCCAGCAGTTTTGGCGGGACTAACCAAGAGACCCAGTACTTC. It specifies CASSFGGTNQETQYF.

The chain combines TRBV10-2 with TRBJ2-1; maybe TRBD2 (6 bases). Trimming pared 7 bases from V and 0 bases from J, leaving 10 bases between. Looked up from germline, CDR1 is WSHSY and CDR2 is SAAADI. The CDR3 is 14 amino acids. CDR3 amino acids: CASNNGGSYNEQFF. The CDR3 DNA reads TGCGCCAGCAATAACGGGGGCTCCTACAATGAGCAGTTCTTC.

CDR3 coding DNA: TGTGCCAGCAGCTTTCTCCCGAGGTCCGAGGGTGGCTACACCTTC. As protein: CASSFLPRSEGGYTF. The rearrangement uses TRBV5-5 and TRBJ1-2; no firm D call. CDR3 length: 15 amino acids. Trimming took off 2 bases at V and 7 bases at J, with 18 bases between the two ends. Germline CDR1 is SGHKS and CDR2 is YYEKEE (reference sequence).

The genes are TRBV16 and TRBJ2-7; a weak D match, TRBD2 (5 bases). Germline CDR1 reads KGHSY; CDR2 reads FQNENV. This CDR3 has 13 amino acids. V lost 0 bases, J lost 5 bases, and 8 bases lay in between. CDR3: CASSQSRGNEQYF. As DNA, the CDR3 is TGTGCCAGCAGCCAATCTCGGGGTAACGAGCAGTACTTC.

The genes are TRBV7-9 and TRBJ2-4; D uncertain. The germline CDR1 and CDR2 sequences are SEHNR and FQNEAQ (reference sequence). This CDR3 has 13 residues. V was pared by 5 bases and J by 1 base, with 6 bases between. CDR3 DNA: TGTGCCAGCAGCGTCGGTGCCAAAAACATTCAGTACTTC. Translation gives CASSVGAKNIQYF.